This T cell receptor beta chain was captured by sequencing in a study of OX40 agonist ivuxolimab in advanced cancers. Study overall: Intravenous ivuxolimab at 0.01 to 10 mg/kg was given to patients every 2 weeks. Study findings and constraints: CD8+ T cells were the subset that, on average, had more expanded clones than CD4+. The antigen specificity of the peripheral T cells (those that were expanded) was not determined.

This CDR3 comprises 13 residues. V dropped 5 bases and J dropped 5 bases, with 14 bases sitting between them. Germline V lookup: CDR1 SGHNT, CDR2 YYREEE (reference sequence). On this clone itself: The target antigen is unknown.

Exclusion of a patient followed from autoimmune disease history or systemic immunosuppression. Repertoires were generated with immunoSEQ multiplex PCR, while TCRdb's copy carries only in-frame clones and drops some. The sample includes tens of thousands of clones, 92% of them seen just once. V usage is TRBV5-4 and J usage is TRBJ2-7; D call uncertain. This clonotype was obtained from an adult with an advanced solid tumor such as melanoma, head and neck, liver or kidney cancer. Sequenced here: CD4+ or CD8+ T cells sorted from blood, sampled in a trial of the OX40 agonist ivuxolimab. CDR3: CASSFPRSDEQYF. The CDR3, as DNA: TGTGCCAGCAGTTTCCCTAGGAGCGACGAGCAGTACTTC.